This T cell receptor (beta chain) comes out of a study of PD-1 blockade in classical Hodgkin lymphoma. Notes on the study in general: It was reported that newly diagnosed patients had less baseline TCR diversity than healthy donors.

Only in-frame clones appear in the TCRdb table, and some are missing; sequencing was by immunoSEQ multiplex PCR. The sample carries 12,000 or so clones, about 85% recorded once. Regarding this clone: Antigen specificity is unknown.

From germline, CDR1 is MNHEY and CDR2 SVGAGI. CDR3 length: 14 amino acids. Trimming left V 4 bases short and J 4 bases short, with 11 bases between. After autologous stem cell transplantation all patients relapsed, and prior brentuximab vedotin exposure differed between cohorts. The receptor was derived from a human donor with classical Hodgkin lymphoma. The starting material was peripheral blood mononuclear cells (PBMCs), obtained at baseline. This chain connects TRBV6-5 to TRBJ2-4; unclear D gene. The DNA of the CDR3 is TGTGCCAGCAGTTTTGACCAGTCTAAAAACATTCAGTACTTC. As protein: CASSFDQSKNIQYF.